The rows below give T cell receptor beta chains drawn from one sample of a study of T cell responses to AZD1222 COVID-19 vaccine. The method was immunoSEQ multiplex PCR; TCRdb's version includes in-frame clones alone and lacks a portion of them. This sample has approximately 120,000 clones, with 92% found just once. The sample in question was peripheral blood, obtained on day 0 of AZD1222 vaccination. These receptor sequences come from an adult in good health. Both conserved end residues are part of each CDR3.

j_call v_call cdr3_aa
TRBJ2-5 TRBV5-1 CASSLAPGTSGVYQETQYF
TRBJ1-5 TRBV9 CASSSTGQGDQPQHF
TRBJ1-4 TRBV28 CASSSGTTEKLFF
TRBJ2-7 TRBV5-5 CASSGDSSEQYF
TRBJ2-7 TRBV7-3 CASSSQARDEQYF
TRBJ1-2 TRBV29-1 CSAAREGAHGYTF
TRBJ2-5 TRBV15 CATSRDLAGRGGETQYF
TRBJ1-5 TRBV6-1 CASSEWDRSNQPQHF
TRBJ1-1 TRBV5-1 CASSLQGAGEAFF
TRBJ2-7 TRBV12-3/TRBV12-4 CASSLARELEQYF
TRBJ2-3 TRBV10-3 CAISRPLGGATDTQYF
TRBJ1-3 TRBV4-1 CASSPVLWDSGNTIYF
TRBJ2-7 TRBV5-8 CASSRGPGQGYEQYF
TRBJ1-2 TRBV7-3 CASSLKHTGIYGYTF
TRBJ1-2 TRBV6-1 CASSEGYTGVRGYTF
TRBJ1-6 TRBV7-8 CASSTAANSPLHF
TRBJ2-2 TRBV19 CASSYSGTNTGELFF
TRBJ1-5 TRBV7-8 CASSQWGGTQPQHF
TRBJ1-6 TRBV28 CASSSLGVSPPLHF
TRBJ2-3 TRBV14 CASSQVSRGWGTDTQYF